These 15 T cell receptor beta chains originate from one sample sequenced in a study of radiation and T cells in renal cell carcinoma. The time point denotes: blood 2 weeks post-SBRT. As to treatment: 15 Gy SBRT to primary tumor, nephrectomy 4 weeks later. TCRdb keeps only in-frame clones here, not all; method: immunoSEQ multiplex PCR. The table has roughly 130,000 clones, over 75% seen once. Sequencing used blood, obtained from a patient whose treatment included radiotherapy and nephrectomy. The receptors stem from a woman aged 55-69 years with renal cell carcinoma.

The rearrangement links TRBV19 to TRBJ2-7; the D gene is possibly TRBD1 (6 bases). V was trimmed by 9 bases and J by 2 bases, leaving 11 bases between them. There are 12 residues in the CDR3. CDR1 and CDR2 from the germline V gene are LNHDA and SQIVND (reference sequence). This CDR3 is CARWTDPYEQYF. DNA of the CDR3: TGTGCCAGATGGACAGACCCCTACGAGCAGTACTTC.

The chain is built from TRBV5-1 and TRBJ2-3, with D maybe TRBD2 (5 bases). The ends were cut back, 4 bases at V and 2 bases at J, with 17 bases in the middle. The germline V gene encodes CDR1 SGHRS and CDR2 YFSETQ. CDR3 length: 16 residues. The CDR3 protein is CASSPGRAYYTDTQYF. The CDR3 DNA reads TGCGCCAGCAGCCCGGGAAGGGCGTACTACACAGATACGCAGTATTTT. The variable domain in full, with the rest retrieved from reference TRBV5-1 and TRBJ2-3, is KAGVTQTPRYLIKTRGQQVTLSCSPISGHRSVSWYQQTPGQGLQFLFEYFSETQRNKGNFPGRFSGRQFSNSRSEMNVSTLELGDSALYLCASSPGRAYYTDTQYFGPGTRLTVL.

This clone was counted between two and nine times. The chain combines TRBV2 with TRBJ1-1; D not resolved. CDR1 is SNHLY, CDR2 FYNNEI, per germline. The CDR3 consists of 13 residues. V dropped 4 bases and J dropped 1 base, with 7 bases sitting between them. The CDR3 nucleotides read TGTGCCAGCAGTGTTGGTTGGAACACTGAAGCTTTCTTT. Protein: CASSVGWNTEAFF.

This clone was recorded only once. The CDR3 region has the DNA TGTGCCAGCACTGGGGTCGGAGAGCAGTACTTC. The encoded protein is CASTGVGEQYF. The genes are TRBV6-1 and TRBJ2-7; unclear D gene. With 7 bases removed from V and 7 bases from J, the gap between germline ends came to 11 bases. The germline CDR1 and CDR2 sequences are MNHNS and SASEGT. The CDR3 extends over 11 amino acids.

The chain uses TRBV19 and TRBJ2-3; TRBD1 or TRBD2 may be the D gene (5 bases each). The CDR3 runs to 15 residues. Germline assignment: CDR1 LNHDA and CDR2 SQIVND (reference sequence). The V and J ends lost 7 bases and 3 bases respectively, with 17 bases between them. CDR3: CASKVGARATDTQYF. CDR3 DNA: TGTGCCAGTAAGGTTGGGGCGCGGGCGACAGATACGCAGTATTTT.

This clone was seen only a few times. V gene TRBV2 combines with J gene TRBJ1-1, with a possible D match to TRBD1 (6 bases). Deletions cut 6 bases from V and 4 bases from J, with 18 bases between. The germline CDR1 and CDR2 sequences are SNHLY and FYNNEI. The length of the CDR3 is 15 residues. CDR3 residues: CASRLEDSLRTEAFF. The CDR3 bases are TGTGCCAGCAGACTAGAGGACAGTCTTCGCACTGAAGCTTTCTTT.

The genes are TRBV5-1 and TRBJ1-6; D gene uncertain. CDR1 is SGHRS, CDR2 YFSETQ, per germline. Trimming left V 0 bases short and J 7 bases short, with 11 bases between. This CDR3 is built from 15 residues. CDR3 nucleotide sequence: TGCGCCAGCAGCTTGGGTGGGCAGGCAAATTCACCCCTCCACTTT. Amino acid sequence: CASSLGGQANSPLHF. Using reference TRBV5-1 and TRBJ1-6 for the parts outside the CDR3, the full variable domain is KAGVTQTPRYLIKTRGQQVTLSCSPISGHRSVSWYQQTPGQGLQFLFEYFSETQRNKGNFPGRFSGRQFSNSRSEMNVSTLELGDSALYLCASSLGGQANSPLHFGNGTRLTVT.

The rearrangement links TRBV7-9 to TRBJ2-2, with D possibly TRBD2 on 5 matching bases. The ends were cut back, 1 base at V and 6 bases at J, with 6 bases in the middle. This CDR3 is built from 13 residues. Germline assignment: CDR1 SEHNR and CDR2 FQNEAQ (reference sequence). CDR3 nucleotide sequence: TGTGCCAGCAGCTTAGTTAGCGCCGGGGAGCTGTTTTTT. Protein sequence: CASSLVSAGELFF.

A few counts support this clone. The chain has TRBV9 and TRBJ1-4; unclear D gene. Trimming left V 4 bases short and J 6 bases short, with 10 bases between. Germline CDR1 reads SGDLS; CDR2 reads YYNGEE. The length of the CDR3 is 13 residues. The CDR3 DNA is TGTGCCAGCAGCTCCACGGACCATGAAAAACTGTTTTTT. It codes for CASSSTDHEKLFF.

The chain employs TRBV6-6 and TRBJ2-3; tentative D call: TRBD1 (6 bases). This CDR3 comprises 12 residues. Germline V gene lookup returns CDR1 MNHNY and CDR2 SVGAGI (reference sequence). The V end was cut by 8 bases, the J end by 5 bases, with 11 bases between. CDR3 sequence: CASLQGLDTQYF. DNA for the CDR3: TGTGCCAGCCTACAGGGATTAGATACGCAGTATTTT.

V and J are TRBV4-1 and TRBJ2-7; 8 bases are a match to TRBD1. This CDR3 contains 14 residues. Looked up from germline, CDR1 is MGHRA and CDR2 is YSYEKL. Trimming removed 5 bases from V and 1 base from J; junction bases left unmatched: 4. CDR3 coding DNA: TGCGCCAGCAGCACCCGGACAGGGTCCTACGAGCAGTACTTC. This encodes CASSTRTGSYEQYF.

The chain links TRBV9 to TRBJ1-4; D unclear. CDR3 length equals 17 residues. The germline gives CDR1 SGDLS, CDR2 YYNGEE. The V end was cut by 3 bases, the J end by 0 bases, with 15 bases between. The CDR3 sequence is CASSDTLDGATNEKLFF. The CDR3 nucleotides are TGTGCCAGCAGCGACACACTCGACGGTGCAACTAATGAAAAACTGTTTTTT.

This clone was recorded only once. This chain links TRBV5-8 with TRBJ2-1, with TRBD2 matching 8 bases. The CDR3 consists of 16 residues. CDR1 SGHTS and CDR2 YDEGEE come from the germline V gene. The ends lost 6 bases at V and 3 bases at J; junction bases unmatched: 11. The CDR3 nucleotides read TGTGCCAGCACCCTGAGGTTACTAGCGGTCTACAATGAGCAGTTCTTC. Encoded protein: CASTLRLLAVYNEQFF.

This clone appeared a few times. This chain uses TRBV9 with TRBJ1-1; D might be TRBD1 (5 bases). From germline, CDR1 is SGDLS and CDR2 YYNGEE. The CDR3 covers 14 residues. The V gene lost 4 bases and the J gene lost 9 bases, with 19 bases spanning the gap. The CDR3 sequence: CASSRPGGPLKAFF. The CDR3 DNA reads TGTGCCAGCAGCCGACCCGGGGGTCCCCTGAAAGCTTTCTTT. Supplemented by reference TRBV9 and TRBJ1-1, the full variable domain reads DSGVTQTPKHLITATGQRVTLRCSPRSGDLSVYWYQQSLDQGLQFLIQYYNGEERAKGNILERFSAQQFPDLHSELNLSSLELGDSALYFCASSRPGGPLKAFFGQGTRLTVV.

This rearrangement joins TRBV9 to TRBJ1-3; TRBD1 agrees at 10 bases. The CDR3 loop spans 15 amino acids. The germline V gene has CDR1 SGDLS and CDR2 YYNGEE. V shed 4 bases, J shed 4 bases, and the junction held 5 bases outside the gene matches. The CDR3 region is CASSPRTGGGNTIYF. The CDR3, as DNA: TGTGCCAGCAGCCCGCGGACAGGGGGAGGAAACACCATATATTTT.